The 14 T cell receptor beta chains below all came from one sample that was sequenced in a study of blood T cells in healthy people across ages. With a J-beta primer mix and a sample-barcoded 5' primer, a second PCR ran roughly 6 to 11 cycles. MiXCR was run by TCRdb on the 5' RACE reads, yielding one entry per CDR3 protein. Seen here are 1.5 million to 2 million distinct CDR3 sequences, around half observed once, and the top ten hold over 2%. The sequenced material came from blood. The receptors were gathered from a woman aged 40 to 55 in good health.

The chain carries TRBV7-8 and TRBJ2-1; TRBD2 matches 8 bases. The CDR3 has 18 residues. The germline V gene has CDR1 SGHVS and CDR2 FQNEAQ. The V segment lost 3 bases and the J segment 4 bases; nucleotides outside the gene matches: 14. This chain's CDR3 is CASSFSFGGAGEYNEQFF. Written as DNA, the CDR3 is TGTGCCAGCAGCTTCTCGTTCGGGGGAGCGGGGGAATACAATGAGCAGTTCTTC.

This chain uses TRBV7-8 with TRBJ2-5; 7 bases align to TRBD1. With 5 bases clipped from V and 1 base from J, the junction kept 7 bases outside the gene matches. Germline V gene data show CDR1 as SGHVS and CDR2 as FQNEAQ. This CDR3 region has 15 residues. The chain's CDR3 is CASSQGRDSQETQYF. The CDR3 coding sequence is TGTGCCAGCAGCCAAGGACGGGACAGCCAAGAGACCCAGTACTTC.

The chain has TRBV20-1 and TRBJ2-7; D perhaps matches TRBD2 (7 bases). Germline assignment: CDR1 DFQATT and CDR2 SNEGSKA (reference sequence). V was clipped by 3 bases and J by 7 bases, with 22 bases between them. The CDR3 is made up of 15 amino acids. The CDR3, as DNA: TGCAGTGCTAGGGGGGGGCAGGGTCCCTACAATGAGCAGTACTTC. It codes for CSARGGQGPYNEQYF.

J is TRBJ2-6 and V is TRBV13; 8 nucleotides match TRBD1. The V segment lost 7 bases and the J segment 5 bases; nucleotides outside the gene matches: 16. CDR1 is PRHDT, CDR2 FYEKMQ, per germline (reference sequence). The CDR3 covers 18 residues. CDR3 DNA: TGTGCCAGCACCGCCTGGACAGGGACCTCAAAGTGGGCCAACGTCCTGACTTTC. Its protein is CASTAWTGTSKWANVLTF.

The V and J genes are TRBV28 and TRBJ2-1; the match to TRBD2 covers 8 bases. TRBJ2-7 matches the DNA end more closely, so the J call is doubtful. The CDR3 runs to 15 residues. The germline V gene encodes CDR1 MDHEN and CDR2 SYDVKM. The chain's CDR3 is CASSLAGGLSNEQYF. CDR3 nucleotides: TGTGCCAGCAGTTTGGCGGGGGGCCTCTCCAATGAGCAGTACTTC.

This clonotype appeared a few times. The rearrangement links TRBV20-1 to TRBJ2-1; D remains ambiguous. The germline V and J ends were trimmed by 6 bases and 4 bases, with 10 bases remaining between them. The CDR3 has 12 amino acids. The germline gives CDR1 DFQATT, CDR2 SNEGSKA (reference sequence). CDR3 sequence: CSAPVLYNEQFF. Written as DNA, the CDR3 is TGCAGTGCCCCTGTACTTTACAATGAGCAGTTCTTC.

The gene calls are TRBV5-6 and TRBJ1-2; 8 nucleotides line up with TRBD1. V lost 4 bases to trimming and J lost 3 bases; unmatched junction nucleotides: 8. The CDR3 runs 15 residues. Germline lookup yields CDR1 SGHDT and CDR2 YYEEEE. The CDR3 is CASSPGQVSYYGYTF. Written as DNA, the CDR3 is TGTGCCAGCAGCCCGGGACAGGTCTCATACTATGGCTACACCTTC. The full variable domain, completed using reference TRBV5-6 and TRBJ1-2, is DAGVTQSPTHLIKTRGQQVTLRCSPKSGHDTVSWYQQALGQGPQFIFQYYEEEERQRGNFPDRFSGHQFPNYSSELNVNALLLGDSALYLCASSPGQVSYYGYTFGSGTRLTVV.

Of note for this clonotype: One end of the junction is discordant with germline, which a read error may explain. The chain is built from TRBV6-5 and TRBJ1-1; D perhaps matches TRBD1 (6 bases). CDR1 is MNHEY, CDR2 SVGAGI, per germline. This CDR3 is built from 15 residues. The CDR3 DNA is TGTCCCAGCAGCCGCCACGGGGGCGAGAACACTGAAGCTTTCTTT. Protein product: CPSSRHGGENTEAFF.

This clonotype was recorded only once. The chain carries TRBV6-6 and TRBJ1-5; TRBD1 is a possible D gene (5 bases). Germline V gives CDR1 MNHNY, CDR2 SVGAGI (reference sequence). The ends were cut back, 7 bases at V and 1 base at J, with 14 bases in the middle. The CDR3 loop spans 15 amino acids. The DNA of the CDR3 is TGTGCCAGCATCCTGGGGCAGGGAAGCAATCAGCCCCAGCATTTT. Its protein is CASILGQGSNQPQHF.

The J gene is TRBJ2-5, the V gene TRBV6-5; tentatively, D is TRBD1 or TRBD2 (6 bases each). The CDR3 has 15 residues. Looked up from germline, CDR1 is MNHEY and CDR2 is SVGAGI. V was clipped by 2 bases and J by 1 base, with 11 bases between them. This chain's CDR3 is CASSYVGGLQETQYF. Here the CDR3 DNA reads TGTGCCAGCAGTTACGTGGGGGGCCTCCAAGAGACCCAGTACTTC.

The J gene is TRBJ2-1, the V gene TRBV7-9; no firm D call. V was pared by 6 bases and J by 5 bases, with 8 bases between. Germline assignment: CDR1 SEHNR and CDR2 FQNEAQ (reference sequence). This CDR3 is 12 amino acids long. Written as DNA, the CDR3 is TGTGCCAGCAGATTAAAGAACAATGAGCAGTTCTTC. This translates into CASRLKNNEQFF.

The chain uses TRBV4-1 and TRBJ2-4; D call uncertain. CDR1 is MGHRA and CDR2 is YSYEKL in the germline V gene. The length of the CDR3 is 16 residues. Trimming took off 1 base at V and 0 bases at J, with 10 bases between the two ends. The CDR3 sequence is CASSQAVALAKNIQYF. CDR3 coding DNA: TGCGCCAGCAGCCAAGCTGTTGCCCTAGCCAAAAACATTCAGTACTTC.

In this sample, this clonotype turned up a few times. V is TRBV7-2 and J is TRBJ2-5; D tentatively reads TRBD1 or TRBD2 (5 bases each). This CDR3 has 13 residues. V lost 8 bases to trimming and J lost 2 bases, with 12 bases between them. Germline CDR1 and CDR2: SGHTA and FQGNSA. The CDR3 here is CASVRGRQETQYF. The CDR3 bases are TGTGCCAGCGTCCGGGGCAGGCAAGAGACCCAGTACTTC.

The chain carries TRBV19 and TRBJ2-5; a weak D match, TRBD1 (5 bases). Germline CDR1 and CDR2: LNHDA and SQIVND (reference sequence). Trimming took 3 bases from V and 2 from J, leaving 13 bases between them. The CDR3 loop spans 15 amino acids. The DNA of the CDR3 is TGTGCCAGTAGTATTCAGGGTCTCCCGCAAGAGACCCAGTACTTC. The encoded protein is CASSIQGLPQETQYF.